This TCR beta chain stems from a study of brain T cells in children with intractable seizures. The study, taken as a whole, reports: Only CDR3 sequence similarity suggested viral specificity, without known HCMV serostatus.

Sequencing was performed with immunoSEQ multiplex PCR; in TCRdb, only in-frame clones are kept and a portion is missing. This sample has 300,000 to 400,000 clones, with over 85% found just once. The time point: blood from clinic visit 5 months post-surgery; TSC patient then seizure free. Only cases whose brain tissue showed the highest T cell transcript signatures were sequenced. The CDR3 has 14 residues. CDR1 SGHTA and CDR2 FQGNSA come from the germline V gene. Trimming took off 5 bases at V and 11 bases at J, with 18 bases between the two ends. Comments on this clone: Its antigen is not identified.

The TCR originated in a boy under two years old with tuberous sclerosis and intractable seizures. This chain links TRBV7-2 with TRBJ1-4, with D tentatively TRBD1 (5 bases). The specimen was peripheral blood, collected roughly 5 months after surgery. CDR3 in DNA: TGTGCCAGCAGCCCACAACATGGGGACGACAAACTGTTTTTT. It is translated as CASSPQHGDDKLFF.